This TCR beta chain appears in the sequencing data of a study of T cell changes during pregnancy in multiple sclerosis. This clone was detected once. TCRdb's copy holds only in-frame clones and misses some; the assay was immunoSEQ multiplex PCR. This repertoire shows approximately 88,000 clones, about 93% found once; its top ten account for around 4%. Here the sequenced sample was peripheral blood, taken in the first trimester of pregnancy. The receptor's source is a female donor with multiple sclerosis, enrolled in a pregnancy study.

CDR3 bases: TGTGCCAGTAATCTAGCGGGGGGAGCAGATACGCAGTATTTT. Translation gives CASNLAGGADTQYF. The chain links TRBV19 to TRBJ2-3; 11 bases match TRBD2. CDR1 LNHDA and CDR2 SQIVND come from the germline V gene (reference sequence). This CDR3 has 14 amino acids. V shed 7 bases, J shed 4 bases, and the junction held 4 bases outside the gene matches.